A single sample is the source of the 27 T cell receptor beta chains below, sequenced in a study of vaccination effects on CD4 cells after COVID-19 (dated by TCRdb to between 2021 and 2022). The antigens these receptors bind are not known. Libraries were built with the immunoSEQ multiplex PCR assay. TCRdb limited this immuneACCESS table to in-frame rearrangements with V and J called. A share of clones is missing; checked studies link under half to unresolved V genes, and the rest is unexplained. Recorded for this sample are about 24,000 clones; 60% to 80% of them occurred a single time. The ten largest clones capture around 17% of the sample. To identify antigen-specific CD4+ T cell clonotypes by their expansion, the ViraFEST assay first stimulated PBMC with viral peptide pools and then applied TCR sequencing. After less than eleven days of culture, CD4+ T cells were isolated with the EasySep CD4+ T cell isolation kit. Convalescent patients had PCR-confirmed SARS-CoV-2 infection between March and December 2020, before Alpha, Beta and Delta variants emerged in the United States.

Source: CD4+ T cells from PBMCs cultured with SARS-CoV-2 spike peptides, taken before COVID-19 vaccination. The sample's cell subset or site label, in plain terms: SARS-CoV-2 spike overlapping peptide pool stimulation. The receptor source for this set is a human donor who had a prior SARS-CoV-2 infection.

This chain joins TRBV6-6 and TRBJ1-2; D remains unclear. This CDR3 contains 13 residues. The V and J ends lost 6 bases and 1 base respectively, with 9 bases between them. The germline V gene has CDR1 MNHNY and CDR2 SVGAGI (reference sequence). This chain's CDR3 is CASSDHVNYGYTF. In nucleotides, the CDR3 is TGTGCCAGCAGCGACCACGTTAACTATGGCTACACCTTC.

V is TRBV10-3 and J is TRBJ2-3; 8 positions match TRBD1. CDR3 length: 16 residues. Unmatched junction bases numbered 5, after V lost 3 bases and J lost 0 bases. Per the germline V gene, CDR1 is ENHRY and CDR2 is SYGVKD. The CDR3, as DNA: TGTGCCATCAGTGATTTGACAGGGGCAAGCACAGATACGCAGTATTTT. Protein: CAISDLTGASTDTQYF.

The CDR3 DNA reads TGTGCCAGCAGCTCATTTTCGGTGGGGAGCTCCTACGAGCAGTACTTC. The encoded protein is CASSSFSVGSSYEQYF. The chain links TRBV7-2 to TRBJ2-7; a weak D match, TRBD2 (5 bases). Germline values: CDR1 SGHTA, CDR2 FQGNSA. The CDR3 consists of 16 residues. V shed 4 bases and J shed 0 bases, with 16 bases lying between them.

The genes are TRBV12-3 or TRBV12-4 and TRBJ2-7; D is ambiguous. V was pared by 4 bases and J by 7 bases, with 14 bases between. The CDR3 is made up of 13 amino acids. The CDR3 sequence is CASSSTSLSEQYF. The CDR3 region has the DNA TGTGCCAGCAGTTCGACATCCCTCTCTGAGCAGTACTTC.

This clone was detected only once. The rearrangement uses TRBV9 and TRBJ1-2; D might be TRBD1 (5 bases). V was pared by 0 bases and J by 3 bases, with 6 bases between. The CDR3 is 13 amino acids. Looked up from germline, CDR1 is SGDLS and CDR2 is YYNGEE. In nucleotides, the CDR3 is TGTGCCAGCAGCGTAGGCAGGGACTATGGCTACACCTTC. Translation: CASSVGRDYGYTF.

The genes are TRBV18 and TRBJ2-1; TRBD2 aligns across 12 bases. Per the germline V gene, CDR1 is KGHSH and CDR2 is LQKENI. The J segment lost 6 bases and the V segment lost 3 bases, leaving 9 bases of the junction unmatched. This CDR3 contains 17 residues. Here the CDR3 reads CASSPYQTSGGINEQFF. The CDR3, as DNA: TGTGCCAGCTCACCGTATCAGACTAGCGGGGGTATCAATGAGCAGTTCTTC.

This CDR3 is CASSRGLAGSTDTQYF. In nucleotides, the CDR3 is TGTGCCAGCAGCAGGGGACTAGCGGGGAGCACAGATACGCAGTATTTT. The chain is built from TRBV5-4 and TRBJ2-3, with 13 bases identical to TRBD2. The V gene end was trimmed by 4 bases and the J gene end by 0 bases; junction bases not matched to a gene: 2. Germline CDR1 is SGHNT and CDR2 is YYREEE (reference sequence). The CDR3 has 16 residues.

The V gene is TRBV30, the J gene TRBJ1-4, with a tentative D call TRBD1 (5 bases). Germline CDR1 reads GTSNPN; CDR2 reads SVGIG (reference sequence). This CDR3 contains 13 residues. With 0 bases removed from V and 7 bases from J, the gap between germline ends came to 9 bases. The CDR3 reads CAWSVLGTEKLFF. For the CDR3, the DNA is TGTGCCTGGAGTGTACTTGGGACTGAAAAACTGTTTTTT.

The rearrangement joins TRBV7-9 to TRBJ2-5; D might be TRBD2 (6 bases). Per the germline V gene, CDR1 is SEHNR and CDR2 is FQNEAQ (reference sequence). V shed 0 bases and J shed 4 bases, with 6 bases lying between them. The CDR3 is made up of 13 amino acids. This chain's CDR3 is CASSLAGGETQYF. The CDR3 DNA follows: TGTGCCAGCAGCTTAGCGGGGGGAGAGACCCAGTACTTC.

In nucleotides, the CDR3 is TGTGCCAGCAGCGTATCGCCTGGACAGACTGTCCACCTTAACACAGATACGCAGTATTTT. The encoded protein is CASSVSPGQTVHLNTDTQYF. V gene TRBV9 combines with J gene TRBJ2-3; perhaps TRBD1 as D (6 bases). CDR1 is SGDLS and CDR2 is YYNGEE in the germline V gene. The CDR3 is 20 residues long. The V end was cut by 1 base, the J end by 2 bases, with 26 bases between. The complete variable domain, with remaining parts taken from reference TRBV9 and TRBJ2-3, reads DSGVTQTPKHLITATGQRVTLRCSPRSGDLSVYWYQQSLDQGLQFLIQYYNGEERAKGNILERFSAQQFPDLHSELNLSSLELGDSALYFCASSVSPGQTVHLNTDTQYFGPGTRLTVL.

In this sample, this clone turned up a few times. The V call is TRBV11-1, the J call TRBJ2-1; weak D call: TRBD1 (6 bases). The CDR3 extends over 16 amino acids. V was cut by 4 bases and J by 0 bases, with 13 bases left in between. Germline V gives CDR1 SGHAT, CDR2 FQDESV (reference sequence). CDR3 loop: CASSSRGARSYNEQFF. As DNA, the CDR3 is TGTGCCAGCAGCTCCAGGGGCGCCCGCTCCTACAATGAGCAGTTCTTC.

The rearrangement links TRBV7-9 to TRBJ1-2; a weak D match, TRBD1 (5 bases). The V end was cut by 4 bases, the J end by 5 bases, with 11 bases between. CDR1 is SEHNR and CDR2 is FQNEAQ in the germline V gene (reference sequence). The CDR3 is 13 amino acids. For the CDR3, the DNA is TGTGCCAGCAGCTCGACAGCCACATATGGCTACACCTTC. Translated, it gives CASSSTATYGYTF. Based on the CDR3 plus reference TRBV7-9 and TRBJ1-2, the full variable domain is DTGVSQNPRHKITKRGQNVTFRCDPISEHNRLYWYRQTLGQGPEFLTYFQNEAQLEKSRLLSDRFSAERPKGSFSTLEIQRTEQGDSAMYLCASSSTATYGYTFGSGTRLTVV.

Written as DNA, the CDR3 is TGTGCCAGCAGTTCCCCGCTACGTGCCTACGAGCAGTACTTC. This sequence encodes CASSSPLRAYEQYF. The rearrangement joins TRBV6-2 or TRBV6-3 to TRBJ2-7; D gene uncertain. V dropped 4 bases and J dropped 2 bases, with 12 bases sitting between them. The germline V gene encodes CDR1 MNHEY and CDR2 SVGEGT. This CDR3 is 14 amino acids long.

V usage is TRBV9 and J usage is TRBJ2-3; D gene uncertain. This CDR3 contains 15 residues. Trimming removed 1 base from V and 5 bases from J, with 14 bases in between. Per the germline V gene, CDR1 is SGDLS and CDR2 is YYNGEE. This chain's CDR3 is CASSVQVQVGDTQYF. CDR3 sequence (DNA): TGTGCCAGCAGCGTACAGGTACAAGTTGGAGATACGCAGTATTTT.

This clone showed up just a few times. V is TRBV4-1 and J is TRBJ2-1; D is unclear. Trimming took off 0 bases at V and 0 bases at J, with 9 bases between the two ends. The germline V gene has CDR1 MGHRA and CDR2 YSYEKL. This CDR3 region has 16 residues. The CDR3 reads CASSQEASSSYNEQFF. The CDR3 bases are TGCGCCAGCAGCCAAGAAGCGTCAAGCTCCTACAATGAGCAGTTCTTC.

The rearrangement uses TRBV30 and TRBJ1-2; a weak D match, TRBD1 (5 bases). The V end lost 2 bases, the J end lost 4 bases, and 8 bases lay between the germline ends. The CDR3 has 12 residues. Looked up from germline, CDR1 is GTSNPN and CDR2 is SVGIG (reference sequence). The CDR3, as DNA: TGTGCCTGGAGTAGGGGTTCCTATGGCTACACCTTC. Its protein is CAWSRGSYGYTF. Full variable domain (rest looked up from reference TRBV30 and TRBJ1-2): SQTIHQWPATLVQPVGSPLSLECTVEGTSNPNLYWYRQAAGRGLQLLFYSVGIGQISSEVPQNLSASRPQDRQFILSSKKLLLSDSGFYLCAWSRGSYGYTFGSGTRLTVV.

The chain combines TRBV6-4 with TRBJ1-2; a possible D gene is TRBD1 (5 bases). The V end lost 4 bases, the J end lost 3 bases, and 12 bases lay between the germline ends. The germline V gene encodes CDR1 MRHNA and CDR2 SNTAGT. The CDR3 contains 14 residues. The CDR3 DNA reads as TGTGCCAGCAGTGGCAAATTAGGGGACTATGGCTACACCTTC. It yields the protein CASSGKLGDYGYTF.

CDR3 sequence (DNA): TGTGCCAGCAGCCGCGGTTCCTACAATGAGCAGTTCTTC. Protein product: CASSRGSYNEQFF. The chain carries TRBV11-3 and TRBJ2-1; unclear D gene. Germline V CDR1 and CDR2: SGHNT, YENEEA. The V end lost 5 bases, the J end lost 1 base, and 6 bases lay between the germline ends. CDR3 length equals 13 residues.

V gene TRBV2 combines with J gene TRBJ1-5; D is unclear. The V end was cut by 0 bases, the J end by 5 bases, with 8 bases between. The CDR3 totals 14 residues. Germline V CDR1 and CDR2: SNHLY, FYNNEI. The chain's CDR3 is CASSEAFRDQPQHF. As DNA, the CDR3 is TGTGCCAGCAGTGAAGCCTTCCGGGATCAGCCCCAGCATTTT.

The rearrangement joins TRBV19 to TRBJ2-7, with D tentatively TRBD1 or TRBD2 (7 bases each). This CDR3 is built from 16 residues. Germline V gives CDR1 LNHDA, CDR2 SQIVND (reference sequence). Trimming removed 10 bases at V and 2 bases at J, with 24 bases between. The chain's CDR3 is CATQPGGQGGTYEQYF. The CDR3 nucleotides read TGTGCCACCCAACCGGGCGGGCAGGGGGGGACCTACGAGCAGTACTTC. Combining the CDR3 with reference TRBV19 and TRBJ2-7 gives the whole variable domain DGGITQSPKYLFRKEGQNVTLSCEQNLNHDAMYWYRQDPGQGLRLIYYSQIVNDFQKGDIAEGYSVSREKKESFPLTVTSAQKNPTAFYLCATQPGGQGGTYEQYFGPGTRLTVT.

The chain joins TRBV18 to TRBJ1-1, with a weak D call TRBD1 (5 bases). Germline-derived CDR1 and CDR2 are KGHSH and LQKENI. V was trimmed by 4 bases and J by 1 base, leaving 19 bases between them. The length of the CDR3 is 17 residues. The CDR3 DNA reads as TGTGCCAGCTCACTGCCTCGGGGCCTAGCAGGGAACACTGAAGCTTTCTTT. Protein product: CASSLPRGLAGNTEAFF. The full variable domain, its missing parts supplied by reference TRBV18 and TRBJ1-1, is NAGVMQNPRHLVRRRGQEARLRCSPMKGHSHVYWYRQLPEEGLKFMVYLQKENIIDESGMPKERFSAEFPKEGPSILRIQQVVRGDSAAYFCASSLPRGLAGNTEAFFGQGTRLTVV.

The chain recombines TRBV6-5 with TRBJ1-1; 8 bases agree with TRBD1. CDR3 size: 14 residues. Unmatched junction bases numbered 15, after V lost 6 bases and J lost 12 bases. The germline gives CDR1 MNHEY, CDR2 SVGAGI. The CDR3 DNA sequence: TGTGCCAGCAGCCAACCCCCCGGACAGGGACGAACTTTCTTT. It encodes CASSQPPGQGRTFF.

The chain joins TRBV6-5 to TRBJ1-5; tentatively, D is TRBD1 (5 bases). The germline V and J ends were trimmed by 6 bases and 6 bases, with 12 bases remaining between them. The CDR3 loop spans 13 amino acids. Germline CDR1 is MNHEY and CDR2 is SVGAGI. Written as DNA, the CDR3 is TGTGCCAGCAGGGGGCGCGGGCTTCAGCCCCAGCATTTT. This codes for CASRGRGLQPQHF.

In its sample, this clone was seen a few times. J is TRBJ1-4 and V is TRBV7-2, with D uncertain. Germline CDR1 and CDR2: SGHTA and FQGNSA. V lost 5 bases and J lost 7, with 11 bases in between. CDR3 size: 13 residues. The CDR3 DNA reads TGTGCCAGCAGCGCGGCGGCGAGTGAAAAACTGTTTTTT. Protein sequence: CASSAAASEKLFF.

This clone was seen more than once but under ten times. The chain links TRBV7-9 to TRBJ1-4; TRBD1 matches at 8 bases. Germline V gene data show CDR1 as SEHNR and CDR2 as FQNEAQ (reference sequence). The V gene end was trimmed by 4 bases and the J gene end by 8 bases; junction bases not matched to a gene: 6. The CDR3 length is 14 residues. CDR3 sequence reads: CASSSQGGGEKLFF. In DNA, the CDR3 is TGTGCCAGCAGCTCACAGGGGGGTGGGGAAAAACTGTTTTTT.

V usage is TRBV5-4 and J usage is TRBJ1-3, with 7 bases matching TRBD1. V lost 4 bases to trimming and J lost 1 base; unmatched junction nucleotides: 14. The CDR3 sequence is 18 residues long. Germline CDR1 reads SGHNT; CDR2 reads YYREEE (reference sequence). CDR3 coding DNA: TGTGCCAGCAGCCCGATCTCCGGGACAGAGAAATCTGGAAACACCATATATTTT. Residues: CASSPISGTEKSGNTIYF.

CDR3 sequence reads: CASTIRESVYGYTF. Written as DNA, the CDR3 is TGTGCCAGCACAATCCGGGAATCGGTCTATGGCTACACCTTC. J is TRBJ1-2 and V is TRBV6-5; D remains unclear. Germline values: CDR1 MNHEY, CDR2 SVGAGI. The CDR3 runs 14 residues. Between the trimmed V and J ends, which lost 7 bases and 4 bases, there was a span of 16 bases.